What follows describes a single T cell receptor beta chain. What it binds is not known. This sample is drawn from a study of cytomegalovirus exposure and HLA in healthy donors. General study results and limits: For cytomegalovirus status, the classifier reportedly gave diagnoses with high specificity and sensitivity.

Trimming removed 7 bases from V and 4 bases from J, with 13 bases in between. The germline V gene has CDR1 MNHNS and CDR2 SASEGT. The CDR3 has 13 amino acids. Amplification used 60 Vbeta primers and 13 Jbeta primers. Repertoires were generated with immunoSEQ multiplex PCR, while TCRdb's copy carries only in-frame clones and drops some. The repertoire has under 35,000 clones, approximately 62% of them found once; the top ten carry more than 40%. This sequence joins TRBV6-1 and TRBJ1-2; D remains ambiguous. The clonotype comes from a male donor in good health and CMV-seropositive. Sequenced: PBMCs. The DNA for the CDR3 is TGTGCCAGCACTAAGAGAGACTTCTATGGCTACACCTTC. This translates into CASTKRDFYGYTF.